Below are 32 T cell receptor beta chains sequenced from a single sample in a study of cytomegalovirus exposure and HLA in healthy donors. Measured with immunoSEQ multiplex PCR; TCRdb has only the in-frame clones, and not every one. The sample has about 120,000 clones; 85% are singletons. The sequenced sample consisted of PBMCs. The receptors derive from a woman in her twenties or thirties in good health and CMV-seronegative.

The chain has TRBV5-4 and TRBJ2-5; D not certain. The CDR3 consists of 13 residues. The V end lost 0 bases, the J end lost 1 base, and 4 bases lay between the germline ends. The germline gives CDR1 SGHNT, CDR2 YYREEE (reference sequence). The CDR3 spells CASSLVLQETQYF. CDR3 nucleotides: TGTGCCAGCAGCTTGGTACTCCAAGAGACCCAGTACTTC.

The chain uses TRBV30 and TRBJ1-1; maybe TRBD1 (5 bases). This CDR3 contains 14 residues. The V and J ends lost 5 bases and 3 bases respectively, with 16 bases between them. The germline gives CDR1 GTSNPN, CDR2 SVGIG (reference sequence). CDR3 sequence (DNA): TGTGCCTGGGGGGCCCCAGGGTGGGACACTGAAGCTTTCTTT. Translating gives CAWGAPGWDTEAFF.

The chain employs TRBV6-5 and TRBJ2-3, with a possible D match to TRBD2 (5 bases). Germline CDR1 is MNHEY and CDR2 is SVGAGI. The CDR3 consists of 15 residues. Trimming cost V 7 bases and J 5 bases, with 19 bases left between them. The CDR3 here is CASTRDASAGDTQYF. CDR3 bases: TGTGCCAGCACCCGAGACGCCAGCGCGGGAGATACGCAGTATTTT.

The V and J genes are TRBV2 and TRBJ2-3; TRBD2 matches at 10 bases. Germline CDR1 reads SNHLY; CDR2 reads FYNNEI. J was trimmed by 4 bases and V by 9 bases; bases with no gene match: 4. CDR3 size: 13 residues. CDR3 coding DNA: TGTGCCAGAAGCGGGGGGGCAGCAGATACGCAGTATTTT. Protein product: CARSGGAADTQYF.

The J gene is TRBJ2-3, the V gene TRBV7-8; D is perhaps TRBD2 (5 bases). V lost 4 bases and J 4 bases, leaving 18 bases between the germline ends. Germline V gene data show CDR1 as SGHVS and CDR2 as FQNEAQ. The CDR3 extends over 16 amino acids. CDR3 nucleotide sequence: TGTGCCAGCAGCTCCTCCCCTTGGGGAGTCGCAGATACGCAGTATTTT. Its protein is CASSSSPWGVADTQYF.

The rearrangement joins TRBV9 to TRBJ2-1, with 9 bases lining up with TRBD2. This CDR3 has 16 amino acids. Germline V gene sequence: CDR1 SGDLS, CDR2 YYNGEE. V shed 2 bases and J 1 base; nucleotides not matched to a gene: 4. In DNA form, the CDR3 reads TGTGCCAGCAGCGTCAGACTAGCGGATTCCTACAATGAGCAGTTCTTC. Translated: CASSVRLADSYNEQFF.

The rearrangement joins TRBV27 to TRBJ2-1; tentatively, D is TRBD2 (5 bases). The CDR3 runs 14 residues. V lost 8 bases to trimming and J lost 7 bases, with 18 bases between them. CDR1 and CDR2 from the germline V gene are MNHEY and SMNVEV (reference sequence). DNA of the CDR3: TGTGCCAGCTCACGGATGGAGGCGTTGAATGAGCAGTTCTTC. It codes for CASSRMEALNEQFF.

The V call is TRBV14, the J call TRBJ2-7; no clear D gene. V was pared by 2 bases and J by 6 bases, with 11 bases between. The length of the CDR3 is 13 residues. Germline CDR1 reads SGHDN; CDR2 reads FVKESK. The CDR3 DNA sequence: TGTGCCAGCAGCCAAAACAGATTGGGCGAGCAGTACTTC. Translating gives CASSQNRLGEQYF.

The V call is TRBV19, the J call TRBJ1-3, with 9 bases lining up with TRBD1. V shed 6 bases and J 0 bases; nucleotides not matched to a gene: 12. Germline CDR1 and CDR2: LNHDA and SQIVND (reference sequence). This CDR3 is 18 amino acids long. The CDR3 loop is CASRNDRDRATSGNTIYF. CDR3 coding DNA: TGTGCCAGTAGAAACGACCGGGACAGGGCCACCTCTGGAAACACCATATATTTT.

In this sample, this clone turned up once. The chain combines TRBV2 with TRBJ2-1; D is ambiguous. This CDR3 is built from 13 residues. Trimming cost V 3 bases and J 3 bases, with 6 bases left between them. Per the germline V gene, CDR1 is SNHLY and CDR2 is FYNNEI. Here the CDR3 reads CASSDRLYNEQFF. Written as DNA, the CDR3 is TGTGCCAGCAGTGATCGTCTCTACAATGAGCAGTTCTTC.

This clone was counted a single time. This sequence joins TRBV7-2 and TRBJ2-7; 7 bases line up with TRBD2. Germline-derived CDR1 and CDR2 are SGHTA and FQGNSA. J lost 7 bases, V lost 0 bases, and 6 bases had no gene match. This CDR3 is built from 14 residues. The CDR3 spells CASSLARESPEQYF. In DNA, the CDR3 is TGTGCCAGCAGCTTAGCGCGGGAGAGTCCTGAGCAGTACTTC.

The chain couples TRBV4-1 to TRBJ2-5; 13 bases line up with TRBD2. Germline CDR1 is MGHRA and CDR2 is YSYEKL. CDR3 length: 17 residues. V was clipped by 5 bases and J by 1 base; unmatched bases: 7. CDR3 sequence: CASSARWTSGGQETQYF. In DNA form, the CDR3 reads TGCGCCAGCAGCGCCAGGTGGACTAGCGGGGGCCAAGAGACCCAGTACTTC.

The chain employs TRBV30 and TRBJ1-1, with a possible D match to TRBD1 (6 bases). V shed 2 bases and J shed 1 base, with 8 bases lying between them. The length of the CDR3 is 13 residues. Germline loops: CDR1 GTSNPN, CDR2 SVGIG (reference sequence). The CDR3 here is CAWSRGANTEAFF. In nucleotides, the CDR3 is TGTGCCTGGAGTCGGGGGGCGAACACTGAAGCTTTCTTT. The whole variable domain, remainder taken from reference TRBV30 and TRBJ1-1, is SQTIHQWPATLVQPVGSPLSLECTVEGTSNPNLYWYRQAAGRGLQLLFYSVGIGQISSEVPQNLSASRPQDRQFILSSKKLLLSDSGFYLCAWSRGANTEAFFGQGTRLTVV.

The chain recombines TRBV25-1 with TRBJ2-7, with D maybe TRBD1 (6 bases). Germline V gene sequence: CDR1 MGHDK, CDR2 SYGVNS. Trimming removed 2 bases from V and 4 bases from J, with 12 bases in between. This CDR3 comprises 14 residues. Here the CDR3 DNA reads TGTGCCAGCAGTGAAGAAACAGGGCCATACGAGCAGTACTTC. Translated: CASSEETGPYEQYF.

There are a few counts of this clone. The gene calls are TRBV18 and TRBJ1-5, with 8 bases lining up with TRBD1. The J segment lost 8 bases and the V segment lost 5 bases, leaving 5 bases of the junction unmatched. This CDR3 has 13 residues. The V gene's germline CDR1 is KGHSH and CDR2 LQKENI. CDR3 in DNA: TGTGCCAGCTCAGGACAGGGCGCGGAGCCCCAGCATTTT. Amino acid sequence: CASSGQGAEPQHF.

The rearrangement joins TRBV7-2 to TRBJ2-1; 13 positions match TRBD2. CDR1 is SGHTA and CDR2 is FQGNSA in the germline V gene. The length of the CDR3 is 17 residues. V shed 8 bases, J shed 4 bases, and the junction held 11 bases outside the gene matches. CDR3 sequence reads: CASRTSGGALWYNEQFF. DNA of the CDR3: TGTGCCAGCCGTACTAGCGGGGGGGCCTTGTGGTACAATGAGCAGTTCTTC.

The rearrangement joins TRBV7-2 to TRBJ1-2; possibly TRBD1 for D (6 bases). The V gene lost 3 bases and the J gene lost 5 bases, with 10 bases spanning the gap. Germline CDR1 is SGHTA and CDR2 is FQGNSA. CDR3 size: 13 residues. DNA for the CDR3: TGTGCCAGCAGCTTGGGCAGGGGTTATGGCTACACCTTC. Its translation is CASSLGRGYGYTF.

The CDR3 DNA reads as TGTGCCAGCCGTCAAGCGGGGGGGTACAATGAGCAGTTCTTC. This sequence encodes CASRQAGGYNEQFF. The J gene is TRBJ2-1, the V gene TRBV25-1, with 10 bases identical to TRBD2. V lost 8 bases, J lost 4 bases, and 5 bases stayed unmatched. Germline V CDR1 and CDR2: MGHDK, SYGVNS. This CDR3 comprises 14 residues.

This chain connects TRBV18 to TRBJ2-1; possible D gene TRBD2, 5 bases. CDR3 length: 11 amino acids. Per germline, CDR1 KGHSH and CDR2 LQKENI. V gave up 9 bases and J gave up 9 bases, with 12 bases separating them. The CDR3 sequence: CASTRGVEQFF. CDR3 nucleotide sequence: TGTGCCAGTACTAGAGGAGTTGAGCAGTTCTTC. The full variable domain, in which reference TRBV18 and TRBJ2-1 provide the parts outside the CDR3, is NAGVMQNPRHLVRRRGQEARLRCSPMKGHSHVYWYRQLPEEGLKFMVYLQKENIIDESGMPKERFSAEFPKEGPSILRIQQVVRGDSAAYFCASTRGVEQFFGPGTRLTVL.

The chain is built from TRBV5-1 and TRBJ2-7; 10 nucleotides agree with TRBD2. The germline gives CDR1 SGHRS, CDR2 YFSETQ. The CDR3 extends over 19 amino acids. The trim removed 1 base at V and 1 base at J, leaving 14 bases unmatched. The CDR3 spells CASSLSGLAEGTNSYEQYF. The CDR3 nucleotides are TGCGCCAGCAGCTTGTCTGGACTAGCGGAGGGGACTAATTCCTACGAGCAGTACTTC.

The chain uses TRBV7-2 and TRBJ2-1, with TRBD2 matching 9 bases. In germline, CDR1 is SGHTA, CDR2 FQGNSA. V lost 6 bases to trimming and J lost 7 bases; unmatched junction nucleotides: 19. CDR3 size: 18 residues. The CDR3 reads CASSPNGAGLAVRNEQFF. The DNA for the CDR3 is TGTGCCAGCAGTCCCAACGGCGCGGGACTAGCCGTTCGGAATGAGCAGTTCTTC.

This sequence joins TRBV9 and TRBJ2-2; tentative D call: TRBD2 (6 bases). The CDR3 length is 15 residues. The germline V and J ends were trimmed by 3 bases and 2 bases, with 11 bases remaining between them. Germline V gene data show CDR1 as SGDLS and CDR2 as YYNGEE. CDR3 loop: CASSARDLNTGELFF. The CDR3 DNA reads TGTGCCAGCAGCGCCCGGGACTTAAACACCGGGGAGCTGTTTTTT.

This clone counts as medium-sized (0.01 to 0.1%). This sample includes further DNA sequences coding for the same CDR3. V usage is TRBV6-4 and J usage is TRBJ2-1; 9 bases fit TRBD1. V was pared by 0 bases and J by 0 bases, with 0 bases of the junction left unmatched. The CDR3 is 16 amino acids. Looked up from germline, CDR1 is MRHNA and CDR2 is SNTAGT. Here the CDR3 DNA reads TGTGCCAGCAGTGACTCGACAGGGGGCTCCTACAATGAGCAGTTCTTC. Its protein is CASSDSTGGSYNEQFF.

V usage is TRBV19 and J usage is TRBJ1-1, with D perhaps matching TRBD1 (5 bases). Germline CDR1 reads LNHDA; CDR2 reads SQIVND (reference sequence). The V end was cut by 4 bases, the J end by 6 bases, with 15 bases between. This CDR3 contains 14 residues. The CDR3 region has the DNA TGTGCCAGTAGTACAGGGTTATTGTTCGCTGAAGCTTTCTTT. Translation gives CASSTGLLFAEAFF.

This chain connects TRBV7-9 to TRBJ2-3; 8 bases match TRBD1. The length of the CDR3 is 16 residues. The V gene end was trimmed by 4 bases and the J gene end by 4 bases; junction bases not matched to a gene: 10. CDR1 SEHNR and CDR2 FQNEAQ come from the germline V gene (reference sequence). The CDR3 DNA sequence: TGTGCCAGCAGCTCGACTAGGACAGGGTTCGCAGATACGCAGTATTTT. Amino acids: CASSSTRTGFADTQYF.

V gene TRBV10-2 combines with J gene TRBJ2-1; 10 bases align to TRBD2. Unmatched junction bases numbered 11, after V lost 5 bases and J lost 7 bases. The CDR3 has 16 amino acids. Germline lookup yields CDR1 WSHSY and CDR2 SAAADI. This chain's CDR3 is CASSPDSGGLINEQFF. Here the CDR3 DNA reads TGCGCCAGCAGTCCCGATAGCGGGGGGCTAATAAATGAGCAGTTCTTC.

V is TRBV7-2 and J is TRBJ2-7; 11 bases are a match to TRBD1. The germline CDR1 and CDR2 sequences are SGHTA and FQGNSA. The CDR3 sequence is 15 residues long. After removal of 6 bases from V and 3 bases from J, the junction contained 7 bases not matched to a gene. The CDR3 nucleotides are TGTGCCAGCAGGGAGGACAGGGGGCAAAGCTACGAGCAGTACTTC. Protein product: CASREDRGQSYEQYF.

This chain joins TRBV6-1 and TRBJ1-2; 8 bases match TRBD1. This CDR3 region has 17 residues. V dropped 4 bases and J dropped 2; count of bases not matched to a gene: 12. Germline CDR1 is MNHNS and CDR2 is SASEGT. The CDR3 spells CASSAGVRGQANYGYTF. CDR3 DNA: TGTGCCAGCAGTGCAGGTGTCAGGGGGCAGGCGAACTATGGCTACACCTTC.

Regarding this clone: The sample contains more than one DNA sequence encoding this CDR3. The chain joins TRBV19 to TRBJ2-2; 9 nucleotides line up with TRBD1. This CDR3 comprises 16 residues. Trimming removed 4 bases from V and 5 bases from J; junction bases left unmatched: 8. Germline V lookup: CDR1 LNHDA, CDR2 SQIVND (reference sequence). DNA of the CDR3: TGTGCCAGTAGTACGCCGGGACAGGGCACTACCGGGGAGCTGTTTTTT. It is translated as CASSTPGQGTTGELFF.

The rearrangement links TRBV7-9 to TRBJ1-1; weak D call: TRBD1 (5 bases). The CDR3 covers 16 residues. CDR1 and CDR2 (germline): SEHNR, FQNEAQ (reference sequence). V gave up 5 bases and J gave up 4 bases, with 20 bases separating them. CDR3 loop: CASSDTGTSFGTEAFF. CDR3 sequence (DNA): TGTGCCAGCAGCGATACCGGGACTTCTTTCGGCACTGAAGCTTTCTTT.

V gene TRBV5-5 combines with J gene TRBJ1-2; D may be TRBD1 (5 bases). V was trimmed by 0 bases and J by 1 base, leaving 13 bases between them. Germline V gene data show CDR1 as SGHKS and CDR2 as YYEKEE (reference sequence). The length of the CDR3 is 16 residues. The CDR3 DNA is TGTGCCAGCAGCTTGGAGGGGTCGCGTTTTAACTATGGCTACACCTTC. This sequence encodes CASSLEGSRFNYGYTF.

In the case of this clone: Being one base from a much bigger clone, this may be a read error. Other DNA sequences from this sample encode an identical CDR3 as well. This chain connects TRBV13 to TRBJ2-5; no clear D. From germline, CDR1 is PRHDT and CDR2 FYEKMQ (reference sequence). The CDR3 has 12 residues. CDR3 nucleotides: TGCGCCAGCAGCTTAGGCAGGGAGACCCAGTACTTC. Its protein product is CASSLGRETQYF. The whole variable domain, remainder taken from reference TRBV13 and TRBJ2-5, is AAGVIQSPRHLIKEKRETATLKCYPIPRHDTVYWYQQGPGQDPQFLISFYEKMQSDKGSIPDRFSAQQFSDYHSELNMSSLELGDSALYFCASSLGRETQYFGPGTRLLVL.